One and the same sample provided the 8 T cell receptor beta chains below, sequenced in a study of T cells in Graves' hyperthyroidism and ophthalmopathy. Researchers took RNA transcripts and amplified the TCR beta CDR3 regions from them. Researchers ran a first-round RT-PCR on the TCR CDR3 using the HTBI primer set. MiXCR was run by TCRdb on the multiplex PCR reads, yielding one entry per CDR3 protein. The repertoire holds more than 450,000 distinct CDR3 sequences, with about 20% as singletons. Material: blood. All receptors come from a man aged 40-50 years with Graves' ophthalmopathy.

The sample holds many counts of this clonotype. The rearrangement links TRBV2 to TRBJ1-2, with TRBD1 matching 7 bases. The CDR3 runs to 13 residues. Germline assignment: CDR1 SNHLY and CDR2 FYNNEI. Trimming cost V 7 bases and J 4 bases; bases outside gene matches: 6. Here the CDR3 reads CASNRQGTYGYTF. The CDR3 DNA is TGTGCCAGCAACCGACAGGGTACCTATGGCTACACCTTC.

This clonotype turned up a few times. CDR3 bases: TGCGCCAGCAGGGTGGACAGGGAGATGAACACTGAAGCTTTCTTT. This gives the protein CASRVDREMNTEAFF. The chain recombines TRBV10-1 with TRBJ1-1, with 8 positions matching TRBD1. Trimming took 6 bases from V and 0 from J; bases not matched to a gene: 6. This CDR3 is 15 amino acids long. The germline gives CDR1 WNHNN, CDR2 SYGVQD (reference sequence).

This clonotype has just a few counts. This chain uses TRBV15 with TRBJ2-5; D unclear. The CDR3 runs to 15 residues. V lost 3 bases and J lost 7, with 18 bases in between. The germline V gene encodes CDR1 LNHNV and CDR2 YYDKDF (reference sequence). The chain's CDR3 is CATSSPRPKPATQYF. CDR3 DNA: TGTGCCACCAGCAGCCCCAGGCCCAAGCCGGCGACCCAGTACTTC.

This clonotype showed up just a few times. The chain is built from TRBV27 and TRBJ1-5; TRBD1 agrees at 7 bases. V dropped 4 bases and J dropped 5; count of bases not matched to a gene: 5. Germline V gene lookup returns CDR1 MNHEY and CDR2 SMNVEV (reference sequence). The CDR3 has 14 amino acids. The CDR3 DNA sequence: TGTGCCAGCAGTTCCGACAGGGTATATCAGCCCCAGCATTTT. It encodes CASSSDRVYQPQHF.

V usage is TRBV29-1 and J usage is TRBJ2-3; the D call may be TRBD1 or TRBD2 (6 bases each). Trimming pared 4 bases from V and 9 bases from J, leaving 23 bases between. Looked up from germline, CDR1 is SQVTM and CDR2 is ANQGSEA. The length of the CDR3 is 15 residues. The CDR3 here is CSVAGDLQGPVTQYF. In DNA, the CDR3 is TGCAGCGTTGCGGGGGACTTGCAGGGGCCTGTGACGCAGTATTTT.

J is TRBJ2-7 and V is TRBV5-1; 11 bases are shared with TRBD1. Trimming took 1 base from V and 5 from J; bases not matched to a gene: 5. The CDR3 has 15 residues. Germline assignment: CDR1 SGHRS and CDR2 YFSETQ. Here the CDR3 DNA reads TGCGCCAGCAGCTTGTCCGGACAGGGGGCTAACGAGCAGTACTTC. Translated, it gives CASSLSGQGANEQYF.

This clonotype was seen many times. The chain is built from TRBV11-3 and TRBJ2-3; possibly TRBD1 or TRBD2 for D (5 bases each). This CDR3 region has 14 residues. The V gene lost 5 bases and the J gene lost 7 bases, with 16 bases spanning the gap. Germline V lookup: CDR1 SGHNT, CDR2 YENEEA. As DNA, the CDR3 is TGTGCCAGCAGCCCACGGGACGGATTGAATACGCAGTATTTT. Translating it yields CASSPRDGLNTQYF.

The chain is built from TRBV6-5 and TRBJ2-5, with D possibly TRBD2 on 5 matching bases. Trimming removed 0 bases at V and 4 bases at J, with 18 bases between. CDR1 is MNHEY, CDR2 SVGAGI, per germline. The length of the CDR3 is 17 residues. CDR3 DNA: TGTGCCAGCAGTTACTCGCCGCTCGGGGAGATTTTAGAGACCCAGTACTTC. Translating it yields CASSYSPLGEILETQYF.